This T cell receptor beta chain was recorded in a study of T cell changes during pregnancy in multiple sclerosis. Here immunoSEQ multiplex PCR was the method, and the copy in TCRdb shows in-frame clones only, minus some. In the table there are nearly 60,000 clones, under 95% of which are singletons. CDR3 length: 13 amino acids. From germline, CDR1 is MNHNS and CDR2 SASEGT. V gene TRBV6-1 combines with J gene TRBJ2-5, with D unresolved. The closer fit of TRBJ2-7 to the DNA end suggests the J call may be wrong. The sequences come from CD4+ T cells from peripheral blood mononuclear cells, collected after pregnancy. This TCR came from a female donor in good health, enrolled as a control in a pregnancy study. The CDR3 here is CASSVNGNYEQYF. CDR3 bases: TGTGCCAGCAGTGTTAACGGAAACTACGAGCAGTACTTC.